The T cell receptor (beta chain) described here comes from a study of cytomegalovirus exposure and HLA in healthy donors. The CDR3 length is 13 residues. Germline CDR1 and CDR2: MDHEN and SYDVKM. V lost 3 bases and J lost 6, with 10 bases in between. Generated by immunoSEQ multiplex PCR, the TCRdb table keeps only in-frame clones and is missing some. This table holds more than 250,000 clones, roughly 89% found once. This receptor was identified in a woman aged 18 to 35 in good health and CMV-seronegative. The chain links TRBV28 to TRBJ2-3, with D unresolved. The sample taken for sequencing was PBMCs. The CDR3 protein is CASSLGNTDTQYF. In DNA, the CDR3 is TGTGCCAGCAGTTTGGGCAACACGGATACGCAGTATTTT.